These 16 T cell receptor beta chains came from one sample sequenced in a study of regulatory T cells in long-lasting Graves disease (dated by TCRdb to 2020 to 2023). The protocol used for the library was multiplex PCR. Instrument used: Illumina HiSeq 4000. iRepertoire HTBI primers and Arm-PCR amplification of CDR3 regions were used to construct TCR beta libraries. The raw public reads went through TCRdb reprocessing: fastp at Q25, MiXCR clone calling, in-frame beta chains kept. When rows share a CDR3 protein, they turn into one entry using the most common DNA and genes. A total of a few hundred thousand distinct CDR3 sequences appear in this sample, about 17% of them only once. 20% to 25% of the sample lies in the top ten. The sample's time point label is to be understood as: newly diagnosed GD, antithyroid drugs for less than 3 months. For both TCR sequencing and RNA sequencing, RNA was extracted from PBMCs in TRIzol.

This sample also appeared in a second study, on T cells in Graves' hyperthyroidism and ophthalmopathy.

The sequencing here drew on peripheral blood mononuclear cells (PBMCs), taken at new diagnosis, from a patient treated with antithyroid drugs. These receptors all stem from a woman between 18 and 29 years old with Graves disease. Donor details come from another sample of the same person, matched by shared clones.

This clonotype was found many times. The chain joins TRBV14 to TRBJ2-1; TRBD2 agrees at 10 bases. The length of the CDR3 is 16 residues. V dropped 1 base and J dropped 8; count of bases not matched to a gene: 8. CDR1 and CDR2 from the germline V gene are SGHDN and FVKESK. CDR3 residues: CASSQVTSGSLDEQFF. The CDR3 nucleotides read TGTGCCAGCAGCCAAGTGACTAGCGGGTCCTTGGATGAGCAGTTCTTC. Full variable domain (rest looked up from reference TRBV14 and TRBJ2-1): EAGVTQFPSHSVIEKGQTVTLRCDPISGHDNLYWYRRVMGKEIKFLLHFVKESKQDESGMPNNRFLAERTGGTYSTLKVQPAELEDSGVYFCASSQVTSGSLDEQFFGPGTRLTVL.

This clonotype appeared a few times. This sequence joins TRBV7-9 and TRBJ1-5; D call uncertain. Trimming pared 5 bases from V and 0 bases from J, leaving 17 bases between. Germline lookup yields CDR1 SEHNR and CDR2 FQNEAQ (reference sequence). CDR3 length: 17 amino acids. DNA for the CDR3: TGTGCCAGCAGCCTGGACTGGCTTCCATATAGCAATCAGCCCCAGCATTTT. Amino acids: CASSLDWLPYSNQPQHF.

This clonotype has ten or more counts. The CDR3 DNA sequence: TGTGCCAGCAGCTTACTGGCGGTCGGGTTTGATGAGCAGTTCTTC. Translation gives CASSLLAVGFDEQFF. The rearrangement joins TRBV7-3 to TRBJ2-1, with D unresolved. Trimming left V 2 bases short and J 8 bases short, with 16 bases between. Germline loops: CDR1 SGHTA, CDR2 FQGTGA. CDR3 length equals 15 residues.

This chain uses TRBV19 with TRBJ2-1, with D unclear. Germline CDR1 LNHDA, CDR2 SQIVND (reference sequence). Trimming left V 2 bases short and J 0 bases short, with 11 bases between. The CDR3 is made up of 16 amino acids. The CDR3 loop reads CASSISPPSSYNEQFF. Written as DNA, the CDR3 is TGTGCCAGTAGTATATCACCCCCGAGCTCCTACAATGAGCAGTTCTTC.

This clonotype was seen at least ten times. The rearrangement links TRBV15 to TRBJ1-5; 7 positions match TRBD1. The CDR3 is 16 amino acids. Germline assignment: CDR1 LNHNV and CDR2 YYDKDF (reference sequence). After removal of 0 bases from V and 5 bases from J, the junction contained 7 bases not matched to a gene. CDR3 sequence (DNA): TGTGCCACCAGCAGAGAAAGGACAGGCCATCATCAGCCCCAGCATTTT. Protein sequence: CATSRERTGHHQPQHF.

The chain links TRBV28 to TRBJ2-1; D is perhaps TRBD2 (7 bases). The CDR3 covers 16 residues. The germline V and J ends were trimmed by 6 bases and 5 bases, with 20 bases remaining between them. Germline V gene data show CDR1 as MDHEN and CDR2 as SYDVKM. CDR3 sequence: CASRPHGRGGDNEQFF. CDR3 coding DNA: TGTGCCAGCAGACCTCATGGCAGGGGAGGGGACAATGAGCAGTTCTTC.

The chain employs TRBV5-6 and TRBJ2-5, with 16 bases fitting TRBD2. Germline V gene lookup returns CDR1 SGHDT and CDR2 YYEEEE. This CDR3 has 19 residues. The V gene end was trimmed by 3 bases and the J gene end by 4 bases; junction bases not matched to a gene: 12. The CDR3: CASSSGLAGGPFLPETQYF. CDR3 bases: TGTGCCAGCAGCTCGGGACTAGCGGGAGGGCCGTTCCTTCCAGAGACCCAGTACTTC.

This clonotype was seen more than once but under ten times. The chain links TRBV10-2 to TRBJ2-7; weak D call: TRBD2 (6 bases). The ends were cut back, 0 bases at V and 2 bases at J, with 11 bases in the middle. Germline CDR1 is WSHSY and CDR2 is SAAADI. The CDR3 is 15 residues long. This CDR3 reads CASSESLRGAYEQYF. The CDR3 DNA follows: TGCGCCAGCAGTGAGTCGTTGCGGGGAGCCTACGAGCAGTACTTC.

The table lists this clonotype with many counts. This rearrangement joins TRBV28 to TRBJ2-1; possible D gene TRBD2, 5 bases. V lost 3 bases to trimming and J lost 5 bases, with 23 bases between them. Looked up from germline, CDR1 is MDHEN and CDR2 is SYDVKM. The CDR3 extends over 18 amino acids. The CDR3 region is CASSFPRSGSRRDNEQFF. The DNA of the CDR3 is TGTGCCAGCAGTTTCCCCCGCAGTGGCTCTAGGCGGGACAATGAGCAGTTCTTC.

The table lists this clonotype with many counts. V is TRBV3-1 and J is TRBJ2-3, with D unclear. This CDR3 is 14 amino acids long. Germline V gives CDR1 LGHDT, CDR2 YNNKEL (reference sequence). Trimming took 2 bases from V and 2 from J, leaving 8 bases between them. The DNA of the CDR3 is TGTGCCAGCAGCCAAACCAGATTCACAGATACGCAGTATTTT. Translation gives CASSQTRFTDTQYF.

This rearrangement joins TRBV20-1 to TRBJ2-3; 8 positions agree with TRBD2. The germline V gene encodes CDR1 DFQATT and CDR2 SNEGSKA (reference sequence). The J segment lost 0 bases and the V segment lost 0 bases, leaving 14 bases of the junction unmatched. This CDR3 has 19 amino acids. The CDR3 region has the DNA TGCAGTGCTAGAGATTTTGCTTCCGGGACTAGTTTTAGCACAGATACGCAGTATTTT. The encoded protein is CSARDFASGTSFSTDTQYF.

The chain combines TRBV19 with TRBJ2-1; D might be TRBD2 (6 bases). CDR1 is LNHDA and CDR2 is SQIVND in the germline V gene (reference sequence). V was clipped by 3 bases and J by 7 bases, with 10 bases between them. CDR3 size: 13 residues. The CDR3 region has the DNA TGTGCCAGTAGTATCGGCGGGGTTAATGAGCAGTTCTTC. Translation: CASSIGGVNEQFF. The complete variable domain, with remaining parts taken from reference TRBV19 and TRBJ2-1, reads DGGITQSPKYLFRKEGQNVTLSCEQNLNHDAMYWYRQDPGQGLRLIYYSQIVNDFQKGDIAEGYSVSREKKESFPLTVTSAQKNPTAFYLCASSIGGVNEQFFGPGTRLTVL.

This clonotype was observed many times. The V gene is TRBV27, the J gene TRBJ1-1, with D perhaps matching TRBD1 (5 bases). V lost 5 bases to trimming and J lost 1 base, with 14 bases between them. The CDR3 runs to 15 residues. Germline V gives CDR1 MNHEY, CDR2 SMNVEV (reference sequence). The CDR3: CASSANPGANTEAFF. Written as DNA, the CDR3 is TGTGCCAGCAGTGCTAACCCCGGGGCGAACACTGAAGCTTTCTTT.

This clonotype was detected many times. This chain uses TRBV7-9 with TRBJ2-7; D remains unclear. Between the trimmed V and J ends, which lost 5 bases and 0 bases, there was a span of 14 bases. CDR1 and CDR2 from the germline V gene are SEHNR and FQNEAQ (reference sequence). CDR3 size: 15 residues. CDR3 protein: CASSPSRASSYEQYF. CDR3 nucleotide sequence: TGTGCCAGCAGCCCCTCCCGGGCCTCCTCCTACGAGCAGTACTTC.

The chain carries TRBV7-2 and TRBJ2-3, with D possibly matching TRBD2 (5 bases). CDR1 is SGHTA and CDR2 is FQGNSA in the germline V gene. Trimming took off 0 bases at V and 4 bases at J, with 14 bases between the two ends. This CDR3 is built from 16 residues. CDR3 region: CASSLAGAKFPDTQYF. As DNA, the CDR3 is TGTGCCAGCAGCTTAGCGGGAGCCAAGTTTCCAGATACGCAGTATTTT.

This chain connects TRBV20-1 to TRBJ1-5; the D gene is possibly TRBD1 (6 bases). CDR3 size: 15 residues. V lost 1 base, J lost 3 bases, and 13 bases lay in between. The germline gives CDR1 DFQATT, CDR2 SNEGSKA (reference sequence). CDR3: CSARVTGTFNQPQHF. Here the CDR3 DNA reads TGCAGTGCTAGAGTTACAGGGACTTTCAATCAGCCCCAGCATTTT.